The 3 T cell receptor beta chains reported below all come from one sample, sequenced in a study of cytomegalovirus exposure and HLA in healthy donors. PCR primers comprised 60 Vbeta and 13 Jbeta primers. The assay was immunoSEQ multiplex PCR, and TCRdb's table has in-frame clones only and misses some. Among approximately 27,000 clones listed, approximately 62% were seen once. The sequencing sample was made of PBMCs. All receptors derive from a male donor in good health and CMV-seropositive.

CDR3 DNA: TGTGCCAGCAGCGTAGGGGACGCGGGACAGGGCCCTTATGGCTACACCTTC. Translation: CASSVGDAGQGPYGYTF. This chain uses TRBV9 with TRBJ1-2; 9 bases are shared with TRBD1. From germline, CDR1 is SGDLS and CDR2 YYNGEE. CDR3 length: 17 residues. The ends lost 0 bases at V and 5 bases at J; junction bases unmatched: 11.

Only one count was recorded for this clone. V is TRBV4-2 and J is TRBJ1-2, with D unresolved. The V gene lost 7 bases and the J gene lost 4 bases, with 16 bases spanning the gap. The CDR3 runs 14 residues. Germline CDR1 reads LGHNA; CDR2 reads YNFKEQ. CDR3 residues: CASTPGNSFYGYTF. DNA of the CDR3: TGTGCCAGCACACCGGGAAACTCCTTCTATGGCTACACCTTC.

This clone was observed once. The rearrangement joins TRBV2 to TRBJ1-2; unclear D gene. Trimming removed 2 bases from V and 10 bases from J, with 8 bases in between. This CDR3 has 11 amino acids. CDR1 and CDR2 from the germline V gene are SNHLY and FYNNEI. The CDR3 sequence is CASSERLVYTF. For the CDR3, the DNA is TGTGCCAGCAGTGAAAGACTGGTCTACACCTTC.